This TCR beta chain was identified during a study of T cell repertoires in cytomegalovirus infection. Background on the study: From public TCR beta signatures came an indication of both CMV infection and matching HLA type.

Concerning this clonotype: Its antigen remains unknown.

Overall study findings and caveats: The cumulative frequency of public TCR beta families identified carriers of CMV plus the relevant HLA. The ex vivo response was dominated by HLA-C-restricted CMV-specific TCR beta clonotypes.

V gave up 6 bases and J gave up 8 bases; unmatched junction bases: 6. The CDR3 has 12 amino acids. Germline V lookup: CDR1 MNHNY, CDR2 SVGAGI (reference sequence). MiXCR, run by TCRdb on the reads, gives a single entry per CDR3 protein. The profile covers some 100,000 distinct CDR3 sequences, with 25% to 30% appearing a single time and about 81% taken by the ten largest. This clonotype originated in a human donor in good health (CMV status not recorded). Some clones in this sample may be carry-over from other donors' samples. The sample in question was CD8+ T cells from cultured PBMCs, obtained from culture after CMV antigen stimulation. The genes are TRBV6-6 and TRBJ1-1; TRBD1 matches at 7 bases. CDR3: CASSLGQIEAFF. In DNA, the CDR3 is TGTGCCAGCAGCTTGGGACAGATCGAAGCTTTCTTT.